Below are 16 T cell receptor beta chains sequenced from a single sample in a study of T cells in Graves' hyperthyroidism and ophthalmopathy. RNA transcripts served as the template for amplifying TCR beta CDR3 regions. RT-PCR in the first round (using the HTBI primer set) targeted the TCR CDR3. From the multiplex PCR reads, TCRdb called clonotypes with MiXCR, one entry per CDR3 protein. Found here are under 450,000 distinct CDR3 sequences, more than 15% of them singletons; the top ten hold 12% to 15%. The sequencing input was blood. Receptor source: a woman aged 18 to 35 with Graves' hyperthyroidism.

This clonotype appeared many times. The rearrangement links TRBV12-3 or TRBV12-4 to TRBJ1-1; TRBD1 aligns across 9 bases. J lost 0 bases, V lost 5 bases, and 7 bases had no gene match. The CDR3 loop spans 16 amino acids. CDR3 sequence reads: CASSPGTGTMNTEAFF. The CDR3 DNA reads as TGTGCCAGCAGTCCCGGGACAGGGACTATGAACACTGAAGCTTTCTTT.

V and J are TRBV20-1 and TRBJ1-2, with 10 bases that match TRBD1. The J segment lost 4 bases and the V segment lost 1 base, leaving 3 bases of the junction unmatched. CDR1 is DFQATT and CDR2 is SNEGSKA in the germline V gene (reference sequence). CDR3 size: 14 residues. The CDR3 DNA reads as TGCAGTGCTAGAGCGGGACAGGGGAGCTATGGCTACACCTTC. As protein: CSARAGQGSYGYTF.

This clonotype was counted ten times or more. V gene TRBV29-1 combines with J gene TRBJ1-2; D unclear. The CDR3 runs to 12 residues. The V end was cut by 3 bases, the J end by 1 base, with 6 bases between. The germline gives CDR1 SQVTM, CDR2 ANQGSEA. The CDR3 sequence is CSVDMFNYGYTF. DNA of the CDR3: TGCAGCGTTGATATGTTTAACTATGGCTACACCTTC.

As DNA, the CDR3 is TGTGCCAGCAGCCCGAGACAGGACCAAGAGACCCAGTACTTC. This codes for CASSPRQDQETQYF. The chain has TRBV6-1 and TRBJ2-5; a possible D gene is TRBD1 (6 bases). The V end lost 6 bases, the J end lost 0 bases, and 11 bases lay between the germline ends. Germline CDR1 reads MNHNS; CDR2 reads SASEGT. The CDR3 loop spans 14 amino acids.

This clonotype has at least ten counts. The chain uses TRBV3-1 and TRBJ2-4; TRBD2 is a possible D gene (5 bases). CDR1 is LGHDT, CDR2 YNNKEL, per germline (reference sequence). V lost 3 bases to trimming and J lost 0 bases, with 15 bases between them. There are 17 residues in the CDR3. Here the CDR3 DNA reads TGTGCCAGCAGCCATACTGGGCGCGGACTAGCCAAAAACATTCAGTACTTC. Translated, it gives CASSHTGRGLAKNIQYF.

This clonotype was recorded at least ten times. The chain carries TRBV27 and TRBJ2-7; the match to TRBD1 covers 9 bases. CDR3 length: 13 amino acids. From germline, CDR1 is MNHEY and CDR2 SMNVEV (reference sequence). The junction had 3 bases not matched to a gene; V was cut back by 6 bases and J by 3 bases. This CDR3 is CASSPDRGYEQYF. For the CDR3, the DNA is TGTGCCAGCAGCCCGGACAGGGGCTACGAGCAGTACTTC.

This clonotype was recorded a few times. A much larger clone differs by one base, so this may be a read error. The chain combines TRBV18 with TRBJ1-4; TRBD1 might be the D (5 bases). The CDR3 runs 14 residues. V lost 4 bases and J lost 8, with 14 bases in between. Germline lookup yields CDR1 KGHSH and CDR2 LQKENI. CDR3 sequence (DNA): TGTGCCAGCTCACGAGCAGGGCGGAACGAAAAACTGTTTTTT. Protein: CASSRAGRNEKLFF.

This clonotype was counted ten times or more. The chain uses TRBV5-1 and TRBJ1-1; D is undetermined. Per germline, CDR1 SGHRS and CDR2 YFSETQ. The germline V and J ends were trimmed by 2 bases and 5 bases, with 10 bases remaining between them. The CDR3 covers 13 residues. The CDR3 protein is CASSFKTNTEAFF. As DNA, the CDR3 is TGCGCCAGCAGCTTCAAAACGAATACTGAAGCTTTCTTT.

V is TRBV19 and J is TRBJ2-1, with D tentatively TRBD2 (6 bases). The V end was cut by 4 bases, the J end by 0 bases, with 13 bases between. The CDR3 contains 16 residues. Germline V gene sequence: CDR1 LNHDA, CDR2 SQIVND (reference sequence). CDR3 coding DNA: TGTGCCAGTAGTACGCAGCGGGTTAGCTCCTACAATGAGCAGTTCTTC. Translation gives CASSTQRVSSYNEQFF.

The sample holds many counts of this clonotype. V is TRBV2 and J is TRBJ1-1; a weak D match, TRBD1 (5 bases). The CDR3 sequence is 13 residues long. Germline V gene data show CDR1 as SNHLY and CDR2 as FYNNEI. V dropped 6 bases and J dropped 1 base, with 9 bases sitting between them. Here the CDR3 reads CASRRDWNTEAFF. In DNA, the CDR3 is TGTGCCAGCAGGAGGGACTGGAACACTGAAGCTTTCTTT.

The genes are TRBV6-1 and TRBJ2-7; D unclear. Germline CDR1 and CDR2: MNHNS and SASEGT. This CDR3 has 13 amino acids. Trimming took 11 bases from V and 0 from J, leaving 14 bases between them. This CDR3 reads CAALSTVSYEQYF. The CDR3 DNA reads as TGTGCCGCACTAAGCACAGTCTCCTACGAGCAGTACTTC.

This rearrangement joins TRBV19 to TRBJ2-1; no definite D call. Germline assignment: CDR1 LNHDA and CDR2 SQIVND (reference sequence). V lost 3 bases to trimming and J lost 0 bases, with 6 bases between them. The CDR3 has 14 amino acids. The CDR3 bases are TGTGCCAGTAGTATTGGTGTCTCCTACAATGAGCAGTTCTTC. This encodes CASSIGVSYNEQFF.

This clonotype has a count of ten or more. This rearrangement joins TRBV28 to TRBJ1-2; D is possibly TRBD1 (6 bases). The V end lost 5 bases, the J end lost 11 bases, and 24 bases lay between the germline ends. This CDR3 is built from 15 residues. Germline V gene data show CDR1 as MDHEN and CDR2 as SYDVKM. The CDR3 loop is CASSIPSTGAIRYTF. The CDR3 DNA reads TGTGCCAGCAGTATCCCTTCGACAGGCGCCATTAGGTACACCTTC.

This clonotype was seen repeatedly, ten times or more. This chain connects TRBV6-1 to TRBJ1-5, with TRBD1 as a possible D gene (5 bases). V was cut by 10 bases and J by 5 bases, with 12 bases left in between. The CDR3 length is 12 residues. From germline, CDR1 is MNHNS and CDR2 SASEGT. The CDR3 nucleotides read TGTGCCACTGGTCGAGGGGATCAGCCCCAGCATTTT. This sequence encodes CATGRGDQPQHF.

This clonotype was detected many times. V is TRBV7-8 and J is TRBJ2-1; 11 bases are a match to TRBD2. The junction had 6 bases not matched to a gene; V was cut back by 5 bases and J by 6 bases. The length of the CDR3 is 15 residues. Germline V gives CDR1 SGHVS, CDR2 FQNEAQ. The CDR3 nucleotides read TGTGCCAGCAGCCCCTTAGCGGGAGGGCCCAATGAGCAGTTCTTC. Translating it yields CASSPLAGGPNEQFF.

The chain carries TRBV7-3 and TRBJ2-2, with D possibly being TRBD1 or TRBD2 (5 bases each). The germline V gene has CDR1 SGHTA and CDR2 FQGTGA. Trimming pared 1 base from V and 2 bases from J, leaving 17 bases between. The CDR3 contains 18 residues. The CDR3 loop reads CASSLIPAMGVNTGELFF. The DNA for the CDR3 is TGTGCCAGCAGCTTAATCCCCGCAATGGGGGTCAACACCGGGGAGCTGTTTTTT.